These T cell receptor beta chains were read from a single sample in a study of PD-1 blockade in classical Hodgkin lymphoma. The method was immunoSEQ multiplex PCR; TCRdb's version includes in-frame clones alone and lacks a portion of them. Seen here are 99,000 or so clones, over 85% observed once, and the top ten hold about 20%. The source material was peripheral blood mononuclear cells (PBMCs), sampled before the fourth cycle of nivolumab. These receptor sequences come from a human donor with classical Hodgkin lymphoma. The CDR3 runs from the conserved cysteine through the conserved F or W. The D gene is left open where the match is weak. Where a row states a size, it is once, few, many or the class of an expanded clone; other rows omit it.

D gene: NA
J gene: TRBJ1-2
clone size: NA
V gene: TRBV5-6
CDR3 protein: CASSLGTANYGYTF
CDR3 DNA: TGTGCCAGCAGCTTGGGGACAGCTAACTATGGCTACACCTTC

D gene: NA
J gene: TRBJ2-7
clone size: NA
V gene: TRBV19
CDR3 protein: CASRDKIYEQYF
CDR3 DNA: TGTGCCAGTAGGGACAAAATCTACGAGCAGTACTTC

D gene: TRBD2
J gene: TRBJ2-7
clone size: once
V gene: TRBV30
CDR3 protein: CAWSVLKRDVTYEQYF
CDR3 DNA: TGTGCCTGGAGTGTACTTAAGCGGGATGTGACCTACGAGCAGTACTTC

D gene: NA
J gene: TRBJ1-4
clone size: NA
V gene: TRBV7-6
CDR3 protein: CASSLSQANEKLFF
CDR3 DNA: TGTGCCAGCAGCCTCTCACAGGCTAATGAAAAACTGTTTTTT

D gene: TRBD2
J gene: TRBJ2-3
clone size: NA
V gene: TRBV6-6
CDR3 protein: CASSYQLAGVTDTQYF
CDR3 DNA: TGTGCCAGCAGTTACCAACTAGCGGGAGTCACAGATACGCAGTATTTT

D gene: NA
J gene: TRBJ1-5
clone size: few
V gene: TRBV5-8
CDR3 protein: CASSLAWNQPQHF
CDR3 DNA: TGTGCCAGCAGCTTGGCCTGGAATCAGCCCCAGCATTTT

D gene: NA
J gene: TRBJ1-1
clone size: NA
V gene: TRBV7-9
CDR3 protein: CASSLKGPEAFF
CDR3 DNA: TGTGCCAGCAGTTTGAAAGGGCCTGAAGCTTTCTTT

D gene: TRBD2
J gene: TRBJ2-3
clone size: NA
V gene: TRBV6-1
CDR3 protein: CASSERLAGPSTDTQYF
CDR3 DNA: TGTGCCAGCAGTGAAAGATTAGCGGGACCTAGCACAGATACGCAGTATTTT

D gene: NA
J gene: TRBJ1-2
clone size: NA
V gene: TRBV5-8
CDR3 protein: CASSLWEQVYGYTF
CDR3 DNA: TGTGCCAGCAGCTTGTGGGAACAGGTCTATGGCTACACCTTC

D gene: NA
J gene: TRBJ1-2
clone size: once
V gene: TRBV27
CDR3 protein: CASSLSPRQGSGGYTF
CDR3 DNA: TGTGCCAGCAGTTTATCCCCACGGCAGGGGAGCGGTGGCTACACCTTC

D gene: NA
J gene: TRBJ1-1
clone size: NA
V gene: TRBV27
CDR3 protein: CASSSTANTEAFF
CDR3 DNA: TGTGCCAGCAGTTCAACGGCGAACACTGAAGCTTTCTTT

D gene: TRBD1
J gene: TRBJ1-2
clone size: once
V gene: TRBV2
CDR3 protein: CASSAGQGTLNYGYTF
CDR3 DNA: TGTGCCAGCAGCGCGGGACAGGGGACCCTTAACTATGGCTACACCTTC

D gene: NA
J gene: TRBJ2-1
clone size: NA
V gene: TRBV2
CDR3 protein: CASGGNRNLYNEQFF
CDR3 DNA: TGTGCCAGCGGAGGCAACAGAAACCTATACAATGAGCAGTTCTTC

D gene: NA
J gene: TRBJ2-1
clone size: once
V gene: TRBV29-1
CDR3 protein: CSVAWEIDNEQFF
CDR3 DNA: TGCAGCGTTGCGTGGGAAATTGACAATGAGCAGTTCTTC

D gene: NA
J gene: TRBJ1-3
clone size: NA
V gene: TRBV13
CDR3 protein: CASSSRALRNTIYF
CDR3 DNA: TGTGCCAGCAGCTCCAGGGCCTTGAGAAACACCATATATTTT

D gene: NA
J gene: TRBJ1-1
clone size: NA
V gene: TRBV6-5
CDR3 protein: CASRVRPFVTEAFF
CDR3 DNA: TGTGCCAGCAGAGTAAGGCCCTTCGTCACTGAAGCTTTCTTT

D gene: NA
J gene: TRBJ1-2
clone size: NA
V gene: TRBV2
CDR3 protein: CASKLDNSNYGYTF
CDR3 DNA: TGTGCCAGCAAATTGGACAACTCTAACTATGGCTACACCTTC

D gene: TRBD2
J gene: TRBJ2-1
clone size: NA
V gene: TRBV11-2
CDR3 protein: CASSFASSGYNEQFF
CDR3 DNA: TGTGCCAGCAGCTTTGCTTCTAGCGGCTACAATGAGCAGTTCTTC

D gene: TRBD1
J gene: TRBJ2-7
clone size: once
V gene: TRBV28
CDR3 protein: CASRPQGKGPYEQYF
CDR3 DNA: TGTGCCAGCAGGCCACAGGGGAAAGGGCCCTACGAGCAGTACTTC

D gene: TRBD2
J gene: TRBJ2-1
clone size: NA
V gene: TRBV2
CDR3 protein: CASSEAKLAGGDNEQFF
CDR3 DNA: TGTGCCAGCAGTGAAGCGAAACTAGCGGGAGGGGACAATGAGCAGTTCTTC

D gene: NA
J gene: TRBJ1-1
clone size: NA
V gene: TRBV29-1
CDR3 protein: CSVEDLRDWAEAFF
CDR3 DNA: TGCAGCGTTGAAGATTTGAGAGATTGGGCTGAAGCTTTCTTT

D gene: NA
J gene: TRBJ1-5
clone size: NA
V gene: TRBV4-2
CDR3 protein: CASSQDTQPQHF
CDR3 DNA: TGTGCCAGCAGCCAAGATACTCAGCCCCAGCATTTT

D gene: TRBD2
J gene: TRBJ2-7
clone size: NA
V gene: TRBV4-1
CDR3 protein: CASSQAVAGDSGEQYF
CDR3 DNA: TGCGCCAGCAGCCAAGCGGTAGCGGGAGATTCCGGCGAGCAGTACTTC

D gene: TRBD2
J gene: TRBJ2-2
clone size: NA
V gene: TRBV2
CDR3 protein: CASHTSGSTGELFF
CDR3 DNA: TGTGCCAGCCACACCAGCGGGAGCACCGGGGAGCTGTTTTTT

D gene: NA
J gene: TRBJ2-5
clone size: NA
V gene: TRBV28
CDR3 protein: CASSVTGPGEETQYF
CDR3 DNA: TGTGCCAGCAGTGTCACGGGCCCCGGGGAGGAGACCCAGTACTTC

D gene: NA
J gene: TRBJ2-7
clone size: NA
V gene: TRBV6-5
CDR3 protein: CASSYTYRAAVYEQYF
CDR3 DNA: TGTGCCAGCAGTTACACCTACAGGGCCGCAGTCTACGAGCAGTACTTC

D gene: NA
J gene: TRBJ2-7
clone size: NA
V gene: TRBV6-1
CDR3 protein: CASSEGQAVTYEQYF
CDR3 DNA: TGTGCCAGCAGTGAAGGCCAAGCAGTTACCTACGAGCAGTACTTC